The 27 T cell receptor beta chains listed next were all sequenced from one sample in a study of T cells in Graves' hyperthyroidism and ophthalmopathy. TCR beta CDR3 regions were amplified from RNA transcripts. First-round RT-PCR targeting the TCR CDR3 was performed with the HTBI primer set. TCRdb used MiXCR to reprocess the multiplex PCR reads, holding one entry per CDR3 protein. This table has hundreds of thousands of distinct CDR3 sequences, 15% to 18% appearing once. Specimen: blood. These receptors all stem from a woman between 18 and 30 years old with Graves' hyperthyroidism.

This clonotype was recorded many times. The chain carries TRBV28 and TRBJ2-7; D possibly corresponds to TRBD2 (5 bases). Germline CDR1 reads MDHEN; CDR2 reads SYDVKM. The CDR3 extends over 14 amino acids. Trimming removed 3 bases at V and 2 bases at J, with 11 bases between. The CDR3 sequence: CASSFFGLTYEQYF. The CDR3 nucleotides are TGTGCCAGCAGTTTCTTCGGACTTACCTACGAGCAGTACTTC.

This clonotype was picked up many times. This sequence joins TRBV6-5 and TRBJ2-7; 9 positions match TRBD1. Germline-derived CDR1 and CDR2 are MNHEY and SVGAGI. The CDR3 is made up of 15 amino acids. V lost 0 bases and J lost 2; bases outside the gene matches: 2. This CDR3 is CASSYSRDRAYEQYF. As DNA, the CDR3 is TGTGCCAGCAGTTACTCCCGGGACAGGGCCTACGAGCAGTACTTC.

The genes are TRBV7-9 and TRBJ2-7, with D hard to call. In germline, CDR1 is SEHNR, CDR2 FQNEAQ (reference sequence). The CDR3 runs 14 residues. Trimming shortened V by 1 base and J by 7 bases, and 14 bases separated the two germline ends. In DNA, the CDR3 is TGTGCCAGCAGCTTAGGAAGCCTTTCGGCTGAGCAGTACTTC. Translation gives CASSLGSLSAEQYF.

Ten or more counts support this clonotype. CDR3 bases: TGTGCCAGCAGCTTAGGGGAGCGGAGAGGAGATACGCAGTATTTT. Protein product: CASSLGERRGDTQYF. The chain links TRBV7-9 to TRBJ2-3, with a tentative D call TRBD2 (5 bases). Trimming shortened V by 1 base and J by 5 bases, and 13 bases separated the two germline ends. Germline V gives CDR1 SEHNR, CDR2 FQNEAQ (reference sequence). This CDR3 region has 15 residues.

In its sample, this clonotype was seen a few times. The chain couples TRBV9 to TRBJ2-7; the match to TRBD1 covers 8 bases. With V trimmed by 4 bases and J by 5 bases, 8 bases remained unmatched. The CDR3 consists of 14 residues. The V gene's germline CDR1 is SGDLS and CDR2 YYNGEE. The CDR3 here is CASSRDRGGDEQYF. Written as DNA, the CDR3 is TGTGCCAGCAGCCGTGACAGGGGAGGCGACGAGCAGTACTTC.

The genes are TRBV7-9 and TRBJ2-5, with TRBD2 matching over 9 bases. Germline V CDR1 and CDR2: SEHNR, FQNEAQ (reference sequence). This CDR3 spans 11 amino acids. After removal of 11 bases from V and 5 bases from J, the junction contained 3 bases not matched to a gene. CDR3 nucleotide sequence: TGTGCCCTTAGCGGGGGTGAGACCCAGTACTTC. Protein: CALSGGETQYF.

This clonotype was recorded a few times. This chain joins TRBV3-1 and TRBJ2-1, with TRBD1 matching over 7 bases. The CDR3 runs 16 residues. From germline, CDR1 is LGHDT and CDR2 YNNKEL (reference sequence). Trimming removed 4 bases from V and 3 bases from J; junction bases left unmatched: 9. The CDR3 DNA reads TGTGCCAGCAGCCCGAGCGAAGGGACAGTCTACAATGAGCAGTTCTTC. Its translation is CASSPSEGTVYNEQFF.

A remark on this clonotype: A read error is possible here, since a much larger clone lies one base away. The rearrangement links TRBV11-2 to TRBJ2-7, with unresolved D. The germline V gene has CDR1 SGHAT and CDR2 FQNNGV. The CDR3 has 13 residues. The CDR3 DNA follows: TGTGCCAGCAGCCCCGACGGTGGGAACGAGCTGTACTTC. Residues: CASSPDGGNELYF.

This clonotype was seen more than once but under ten times. V gene TRBV19 combines with J gene TRBJ1-1; D might be TRBD1 (6 bases). The V end was cut by 6 bases, the J end by 1 base, with 12 bases between. This CDR3 has 14 residues. CDR1 LNHDA and CDR2 SQIVND come from the germline V gene (reference sequence). CDR3 nucleotide sequence: TGTGCCAGTAGAACTGGACAGAGGAACACTGAAGCTTTCTTT. Protein sequence: CASRTGQRNTEAFF.

At least ten counts were recorded for this clonotype. The chain carries TRBV7-9 and TRBJ2-7; D not certain. The CDR3 is 12 amino acids. Germline V gene data show CDR1 as SEHNR and CDR2 as FQNEAQ (reference sequence). Trimming pared 5 bases from V and 2 bases from J, leaving 7 bases between. CDR3 nucleotide sequence: TGTGCCAGCAGCATAGGCGCCTACGAGCAGTACTTC. Translating gives CASSIGAYEQYF.

The chain uses TRBV19 and TRBJ1-2; no clear D. The CDR3 sequence is 14 residues long. V gave up 11 bases and J gave up 0 bases, with 16 bases separating them. In germline, CDR1 is LNHDA, CDR2 SQIVND (reference sequence). CDR3 amino acids: CAASPWASNYGYTF. The DNA for the CDR3 is TGTGCCGCATCCCCGTGGGCATCTAACTATGGCTACACCTTC.

This clonotype has ten or more counts. The V gene is TRBV11-2, the J gene TRBJ2-5; 8 positions agree with TRBD1. The V gene's germline CDR1 is SGHAT and CDR2 FQNNGV. CDR3 length: 15 amino acids. V was pared by 0 bases and J by 5 bases, with 5 bases of the junction left unmatched. Here the CDR3 reads CASSLESRGRETQYF. Here the CDR3 DNA reads TGTGCCAGCAGCTTAGAGTCCAGGGGGCGTGAGACCCAGTACTTC.

This clonotype was detected ten times or more. The chain carries TRBV12-3 or TRBV12-4 and TRBJ2-2, with 8 bases lining up with TRBD2. The CDR3 has 16 residues. J was trimmed by 3 bases and V by 5 bases; bases with no gene match: 8. This chain's CDR3 is CASSGESSGYTGELFF. CDR3 nucleotide sequence: TGTGCCAGCAGTGGGGAGTCTAGCGGGTACACCGGGGAGCTGTTTTTT.

This clonotype was recorded at least ten times. The rearrangement joins TRBV7-6 to TRBJ1-5; weak D call: TRBD1 (5 bases). Germline V CDR1 and CDR2: SGHVS, FNYEAQ. The CDR3 contains 15 residues. The V and J ends lost 1 base and 2 bases respectively, with 9 bases between them. In nucleotides, the CDR3 is TGTGCCAGCAGCTTAGGAGGGGCAGGCAATCAGCCCCAGCATTTT. It codes for CASSLGGAGNQPQHF.

This clonotype was seen repeatedly, ten times or more. The chain employs TRBV3-1 and TRBJ2-3, with 12 positions matching TRBD2. The length of the CDR3 is 14 residues. Trimming cost V 7 bases and J 7 bases; bases outside gene matches: 6. Germline-derived CDR1 and CDR2 are LGHDT and YNNKEL (reference sequence). This chain's CDR3 is CASTNGLAGNTQYF. CDR3 in DNA: TGTGCCAGCACGAACGGACTAGCGGGGAATACGCAGTATTTT.

This clonotype was seen repeatedly, ten times or more. The genes are TRBV7-6 and TRBJ2-7; TRBD2 matches 14 bases. The CDR3 sequence is 19 residues long. Germline loops: CDR1 SGHVS, CDR2 FNYEAQ. The ends lost 5 bases at V and 2 bases at J; junction bases unmatched: 14. The CDR3 here is CASSPRGTSGSVPTYEQYF. The CDR3 DNA is TGTGCCAGCAGCCCCCGAGGGACTAGCGGGAGTGTTCCCACCTACGAGCAGTACTTC.

The V gene is TRBV7-9, the J gene TRBJ1-4; 10 bases are shared with TRBD1. Trimming removed 5 bases from V and 8 bases from J; junction bases left unmatched: 14. Per germline, CDR1 SEHNR and CDR2 FQNEAQ (reference sequence). This CDR3 region has 17 residues. The CDR3 nucleotides are TGTGCCAGCAGCCCGCGCTCGGGACAGGGGTTTGGGGAAAAACTGTTTTTT. Encoded protein: CASSPRSGQGFGEKLFF. The variable domain in full, with the rest retrieved from reference TRBV7-9 and TRBJ1-4, is DTGVSQNPRHKITKRGQNVTFRCDPISEHNRLYWYRQTLGQGPEFLTYFQNEAQLEKSRLLSDRFSAERPKGSFSTLEIQRTEQGDSAMYLCASSPRSGQGFGEKLFFGSGTQLSVL.

This clonotype has a handful of counts. V usage is TRBV20-1 and J usage is TRBJ1-5; D perhaps matches TRBD1 (6 bases). CDR1 and CDR2 (germline): DFQATT, SNEGSKA (reference sequence). This CDR3 region has 15 residues. V was pared by 5 bases and J by 1 base, with 15 bases between. Here the CDR3 reads CSAGGGRGSNQPQHF. CDR3 nucleotide sequence: TGCAGTGCTGGGGGGGGGCGGGGAAGCAATCAGCCCCAGCATTTT.

This clonotype was seen ten or more times. This chain uses TRBV7-2 with TRBJ2-7; the match to TRBD1 covers 11 bases. V was clipped by 8 bases and J by 6 bases; unmatched bases: 9. The CDR3 consists of 14 residues. Germline V gene sequence: CDR1 SGHTA, CDR2 FQGNSA. The CDR3 nucleotides read TGTGCCAGCGGCTCCTCCGGGACAGGGGGCGAGCAGTACTTC. Encoded protein: CASGSSGTGGEQYF. Using reference TRBV7-2 and TRBJ2-7 for the parts outside the CDR3, the full variable domain is GAGVSQSPSNKVTEKGKDVELRCDPISGHTALYWYRQSLGQGLEFLIYFQGNSAPDKSGLPSDRFSAERTGGSVSTLTIQRTQQEDSAVYLCASGSSGTGGEQYFGPGTRLTVT.

The rearrangement links TRBV7-2 to TRBJ2-3; 8 bases map to TRBD2. Germline V lookup: CDR1 SGHTA, CDR2 FQGNSA. The CDR3 extends over 15 amino acids. V lost 1 base to trimming and J lost 5 bases; unmatched junction nucleotides: 5. The CDR3 region has the DNA TGTGCCAGCAGCTTAGGCGGGGGGCCCCGAGATACGCAGTATTTT. Protein product: CASSLGGGPRDTQYF.

This clonotype was picked up many times. The rearrangement links TRBV7-9 to TRBJ1-1; a possible D gene is TRBD1 (5 bases). Looked up from germline, CDR1 is SEHNR and CDR2 is FQNEAQ (reference sequence). This CDR3 comprises 14 residues. Trimming left V 1 base short and J 1 base short, with 7 bases between. The CDR3 nucleotides are TGTGCCAGCAGCTTAGTTGACAGGAACACTGAAGCTTTCTTT. Residues: CASSLVDRNTEAFF.

This clonotype turned up a few times. The CDR3: CASSSTGYQPQHF. The CDR3 DNA reads as TGTGCCAGCAGTTCCACAGGGTATCAGCCCCAGCATTTT. The V gene is TRBV27, the J gene TRBJ1-5, with D perhaps TRBD1 (6 bases). The CDR3 runs to 13 residues. The V gene's germline CDR1 is MNHEY and CDR2 SMNVEV (reference sequence). V lost 4 bases, J lost 5 bases, and 9 bases lay in between.

Only a few counts were recorded for this clonotype. This chain uses TRBV6-2 or TRBV6-3 with TRBJ2-1; 7 bases agree with TRBD1. After removal of 6 bases from V and 7 bases from J, the junction contained 3 bases not matched to a gene. This CDR3 is built from 12 residues. Germline CDR1 and CDR2: MNHEY and SVGEGT. The CDR3 bases are TGTGCCAGCAGAGTACAGGGGAATGAGCAGTTCTTC. It translates to CASRVQGNEQFF.

Only a few counts were recorded for this clonotype. CDR3 nucleotide sequence: TGTGCCAGCTCACTTGAACTCCGGTTCGAAGCCCAGCATTTT. Its protein product is CASSLELRFEAQHF. The V and J genes are TRBV18 and TRBJ1-5; D ambiguous. Germline CDR1 is KGHSH and CDR2 is LQKENI. The germline V and J ends were trimmed by 4 bases and 11 bases, with 18 bases remaining between them. The CDR3 sequence is 14 residues long.

The genes are TRBV7-2 and TRBJ1-1; 7 bases are shared with TRBD1. J gave up 2 bases and V 4 bases, and 7 bases lay outside the gene matches. CDR1 is SGHTA and CDR2 is FQGNSA in the germline V gene. The CDR3 runs to 15 residues. The CDR3 region has the DNA TGTGCCAGCAGCTCCGGGGGACAGAGAAACACTGAAGCTTTCTTT. Its translation is CASSSGGQRNTEAFF.

This clonotype has ten or more counts. The rearrangement uses TRBV28 and TRBJ1-2; the D gene is possibly TRBD1 (5 bases). V was clipped by 7 bases and J by 2 bases, with 17 bases between them. The CDR3 is 15 residues long. From germline, CDR1 is MDHEN and CDR2 SYDVKM. The CDR3 coding sequence is TGTGCCAGCACCCCGAGCGACAGAAGCAACTATGGCTACACCTTC. It yields the protein CASTPSDRSNYGYTF.

This clonotype has just a few counts. V gene TRBV6-1 combines with J gene TRBJ1-1; D gene uncertain. Germline CDR1 reads MNHNS; CDR2 reads SASEGT. V shed 7 bases and J shed 11 bases, with 23 bases lying between them. This CDR3 comprises 14 residues. DNA of the CDR3: TGTGCCAGCACCGAGCACTTAATTCGGTCGAGGGCTTTCTTT. Its protein product is CASTEHLIRSRAFF.